A selection of T cell receptor beta chains follows, all from one sample in a study of shared clonotypes between healthy human individuals. The protocol was immunoSEQ multiplex PCR, while the TCRdb copy is restricted to in-frame clones and leaves out a portion. The sample lists 1 million to 1.2 million clones; 77% were seen once. Material for sequencing was memory CD4+ T cells from PBMCs. These receptor sequences come from a man aged 18 to 35 in good health. Some clones in this sample may be carry-over from other donors' samples. The CDR3 runs from the conserved cysteine through the conserved F or W. The D gene is left open where the match is weak. The size field is filled for only some rows; it gives once, few, many or a size class.

>.|few|TRBV19|TRBJ1-5
CASSNSPGRGNQPQHF
TGTGCCAGTAGCAACAGTCCGGGGCGAGGCAATCAGCCCCAGCATTTT
>TRBD2|once|TRBV13|TRBJ2-2
CASSLSGRTAGELFF
TGTGCCAGCAGCCTGAGCGGGAGAACGGCCGGGGAGCTGTTTTTT
>TRBD1|.|TRBV28|TRBJ1-2
CASSQQGARGYTF
TGTGCCAGCAGCCAACAGGGGGCGCGTGGCTACACCTTC
>.|.|TRBV5-1|TRBJ2-7
CASSLSSGSPFYEQYF
TGCGCCAGCAGCTTGTCTTCAGGGTCTCCCTTCTACGAGCAGTACTTC
>.|.|TRBV10-3|TRBJ1-4
CAISAGNRNEKLFF
TGTGCCATCAGTGCAGGAAACCGAAATGAAAAACTGTTTTTT
>.|.|TRBV5-1|TRBJ2-1
CASSLSTNYNEQFF
TGCGCCAGCAGCTTGAGTACTAACTACAATGAGCAGTTCTTC
>.|.|TRBV5-4|TRBJ2-7
CASSFWDRSSYEQYF
TGTGCCAGCAGCTTCTGGGACCGAAGCTCCTACGAGCAGTACTTC
>.|once|TRBV20-1|TRBJ2-3
CSARGSDTQYF
TGCAGTGCTAGAGGCTCAGATACGCAGTATTTT
>.|.|TRBV18|TRBJ1-1
CASSPTPSYTEAFF
TGTGCCAGCTCACCGACCCCGAGTTACACTGAAGCTTTCTTT
>.|few|TRBV9|TRBJ2-3
CASSVYGGRSDTQYF
TGTGCCAGCAGCGTTTATGGGGGCAGGTCAGATACGCAGTATTTT
>.|once|TRBV5-1|TRBJ2-6
CASSAYSGANVLTF
TGTGCCAGCAGCGCCTACTCTGGGGCCAACGTCCTGACTTTC
>TRBD1|.|TRBV28|TRBJ2-5
CASSLSQGAETQYF
TGTGCCAGCAGTTTAAGCCAGGGGGCAGAGACCCAGTACTTC
>.|.|TRBV21-1|TRBJ2-7
CASSKDRPPSDGDEQYF
TGTGCCAGCAGCAAAGATCGACCGCCGTCAGACGGGGACGAGCAGTACTTC
>TRBD2|.|TRBV4-2|TRBJ2-3
CASSQVSMFGLGIDTQYF
TGTGCCAGCAGCCAAGTATCCATGTTCGGACTAGGCATCGATACGCAGTATTTT
>.|.|TRBV2|TRBJ2-3
CASKAQTDTQYF
TGTGCCAGCAAGGCTCAAACGGATACGCAGTATTTT
>.|.|TRBV4-1|TRBJ1-5
CASSQVPGGSNQPQHF
TGCGCCAGCAGCCAAGTTCCGGGGGGTAGCAATCAGCCCCAGCATTTT
>.|.|TRBV19|TRBJ2-3
CASSTVRTDTQYF
TGTGCCAGTAGTACCGTGAGAACAGATACGCAGTATTTT
>.|.|TRBV18|TRBJ2-1
CASSPMGVGYNEQFF
TGTGCCAGCTCACCAATGGGAGTGGGTTACAATGAGCAGTTCTTC
>TRBD2|.|TRBV10-1|TRBJ2-7
CASRDSGRREQYF
TGCGCCAGCAGGGATAGCGGGAGACGCGAGCAGTACTTC
>TRBD2|.|TRBV30|TRBJ2-1
CAWAPTGDRASGNYNEQFF
TGTGCCTGGGCTCCTACAGGGGATAGGGCTAGCGGGAACTACAATGAGCAGTTCTTC
>.|once|TRBV11-1|TRBJ2-1
CASSPTDLVSQFF
TGTGCCAGCAGCCCAACGGATCTAGTGAGTCAGTTCTTC
>.|.|TRBV29-1|TRBJ2-3
CSARSTDTQYF
TGCAGCGCCAGGAGCACAGATACGCAGTATTTT
>TRBD2|once|TRBV2|TRBJ2-7
CASSENSGGVYEQYF
TGTGCCAGCAGTGAGAATTCGGGAGGAGTCTACGAGCAGTACTTC
>TRBD1|.|TRBV7-3|TRBJ2-7
CASRPRTGEFHEQYF
TGTGCCAGCAGGCCCCGGACAGGGGAATTCCACGAGCAGTACTTC
>.|.|TRBV29-1|TRBJ1-1
CSVMDPSTEAFF
TGCAGCGTGATGGATCCGTCCACTGAAGCTTTCTTT
>.|.|TRBV5-1|TRBJ2-1
CASSRSGGNEQFF
TGCGCCAGCAGCCGGAGTGGGGGCAATGAGCAGTTCTTC
>.|.|TRBV28|TRBJ1-2
CASSLSLNYGYTF
TGTGCCAGCAGTTTAAGTCTTAACTATGGCTACACCTTC
>.|.|TRBV29-1|TRBJ2-7
CSVEKGSYEQYF
TGCAGCGTTGAAAAGGGCTCCTACGAGCAGTACTTC
>.|.|TRBV28|TRBJ2-7
CASSLPGGAQYF
TGTGCCAGCAGCCTCCCCGGGGGTGCGCAGTACTTC